The clone carrying this T cell receptor (beta chain) was observed a single time. The data derive from a study of blood T cell repertoires in COVID-19. Study-wide background: T cells, B-cell-depleted T cells, or PBMCs provided the cDNA or gDNA that served as material.

Trimming cost V 6 bases and J 0 bases; bases outside gene matches: 6. The CDR3 loop spans 15 amino acids. Germline V gene sequence: CDR1 ENHRY, CDR2 SYGVKD. Some clones are missing from TCRdb's copy, which holds only in-frame ones; the method was immunoSEQ multiplex PCR. Here the sample spans roughly 200,000 clones, approximately 80% being singletons. This chain links TRBV10-3 with TRBJ1-1; 8 positions match TRBD1. The source of this sequence is a woman aged 55 to 70 with acute COVID-19. Sequencing was done on a sample of PBMCs or T cells enriched from blood (not recorded which). The CDR3 DNA sequence: TGTGCCATCAGAGAGACAGGGGAGATGAACACTGAAGCTTTCTTT. Protein sequence: CAIRETGEMNTEAFF.